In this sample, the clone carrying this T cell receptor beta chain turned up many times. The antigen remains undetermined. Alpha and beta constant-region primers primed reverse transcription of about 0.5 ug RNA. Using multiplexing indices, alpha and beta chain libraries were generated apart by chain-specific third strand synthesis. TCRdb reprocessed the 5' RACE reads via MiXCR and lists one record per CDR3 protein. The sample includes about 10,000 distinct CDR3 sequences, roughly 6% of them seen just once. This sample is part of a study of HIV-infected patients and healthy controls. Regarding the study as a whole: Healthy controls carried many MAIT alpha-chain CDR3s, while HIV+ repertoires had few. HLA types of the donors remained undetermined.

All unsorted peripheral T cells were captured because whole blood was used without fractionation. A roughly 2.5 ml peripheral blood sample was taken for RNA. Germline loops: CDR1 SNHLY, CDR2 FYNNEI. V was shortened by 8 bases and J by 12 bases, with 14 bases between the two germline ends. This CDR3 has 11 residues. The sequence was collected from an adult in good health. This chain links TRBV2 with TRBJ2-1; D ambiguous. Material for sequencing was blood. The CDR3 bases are TGTGCCAGCGATATGGAAGGACGGCAGTTCTTC. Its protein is CASDMEGRQFF.